A single T cell receptor beta chain is shown here with its context. This entry belongs to a study of cytomegalovirus exposure and HLA in healthy donors. This CDR3 has 14 amino acids. Per germline, CDR1 WSHSY and CDR2 SAAADI. The V segment lost 6 bases and the J segment 7 bases; nucleotides outside the gene matches: 8. Both 60 Vbeta primers and 13 Jbeta primers went into the PCR. TCRdb's table, derived via immunoSEQ multiplex PCR, lists solely in-frame clones and lacks some. Found here are some 180,000 clones, about 77% of them singletons; the top ten hold 2.5%. This clonotype was sampled from a woman aged 30 to 39 in good health and CMV-seropositive. This sequence joins TRBV10-2 and TRBJ1-4, with 7 bases aligning to TRBD1. The sequenced material came from PBMCs. Written as DNA, the CDR3 is TGCGCCAGCAGCGCTTCCGGGACAGCTGAAAAACTGTTTTTT. Translated, it gives CASSASGTAEKLFF.